The source of this TCR beta chain is a study of somatic mutations in cytotoxic T cells in rheumatoid arthritis. This CDR3 contains 14 residues. Germline assignment: CDR1 ENHRY and CDR2 SYGVKD. V dropped 5 bases and J dropped 2 bases, with 11 bases sitting between them. TCRdb keeps only in-frame clones here, not all; method: immunoSEQ multiplex PCR. The sample consists of 15,000 to 20,000 clones, around 81% of them appearing once. The V and J genes are TRBV10-3 and TRBJ2-3; unclear D gene. The clonotype was recovered from a man aged 18 to 30 with rheumatoid arthritis. Source material: CD8+ T cells sorted from blood. DNA for the CDR3: TGTGCCATCAGTAGTGCGGAGTACACAGATACGCAGTATTTT. It is translated as CAISSAEYTDTQYF.